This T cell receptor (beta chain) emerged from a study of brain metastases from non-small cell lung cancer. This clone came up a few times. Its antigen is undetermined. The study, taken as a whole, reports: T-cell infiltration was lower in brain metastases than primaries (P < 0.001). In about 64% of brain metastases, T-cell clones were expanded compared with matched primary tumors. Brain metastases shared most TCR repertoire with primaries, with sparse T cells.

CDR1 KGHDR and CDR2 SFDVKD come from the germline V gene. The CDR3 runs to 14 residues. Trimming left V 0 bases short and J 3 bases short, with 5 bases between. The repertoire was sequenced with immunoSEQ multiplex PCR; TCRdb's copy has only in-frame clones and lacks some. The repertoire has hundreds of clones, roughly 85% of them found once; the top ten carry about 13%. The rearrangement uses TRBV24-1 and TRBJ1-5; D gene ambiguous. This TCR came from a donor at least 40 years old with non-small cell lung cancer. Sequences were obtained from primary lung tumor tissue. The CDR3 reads CATSDLNHNQPQHF. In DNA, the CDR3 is TGTGCCACCAGTGATTTGAATCACAATCAGCCCCAGCATTTT.